This passage covers 20 T cell receptor beta chains from one sample sequenced in a study of blood T cell repertoires in COVID-19. Clones were sequenced by immunoSEQ multiplex PCR, and TCRdb holds only the in-frame ones, with some missing. The sample yields some 71,000 clones, approximately 80% seen once. The sample taken for sequencing was peripheral blood. These receptors came from a middle-aged man with COVID-19, enrolled during active disease.

This clone has only a few counts. J is TRBJ1-6 and V is TRBV2; 7 nucleotides align to TRBD1. From germline, CDR1 is SNHLY and CDR2 FYNNEI. With 7 bases clipped from V and 13 bases from J, the junction kept 10 bases outside the gene matches. There are 13 residues in the CDR3. The CDR3 region is CASNPQGDTPLHF. DNA of the CDR3: TGTGCCAGCAACCCCCAGGGGGACACTCCCCTCCACTTT.

The CDR3 here is CASSLDTAYNEQFF. The CDR3 DNA reads as TGTGCCAGCAGCTTAGATACAGCATACAATGAGCAGTTCTTC. V is TRBV5-4 and J is TRBJ2-1; D unclear. The V end was cut by 2 bases, the J end by 4 bases, with 10 bases between. CDR1 and CDR2 from the germline V gene are SGHNT and YYREEE (reference sequence). The CDR3 spans 14 residues. The full variable domain, completed using reference TRBV5-4 and TRBJ2-1, is ETGVTQSPTHLIKTRGQQVTLRCSSQSGHNTVSWYQQALGQGPQFIFQYYREEENGRGNFPPRFSGLQFPNYSSELNVNALELDDSALYLCASSLDTAYNEQFFGPGTRLTVL.

The chain has TRBV4-1 and TRBJ2-1, with 7 nucleotides matching TRBD2. CDR3 size: 14 residues. The junction had 8 bases not matched to a gene; V was cut back by 2 bases and J by 10 bases. Germline V CDR1 and CDR2: MGHRA, YSYEKL. The CDR3 sequence: CASSQIRERGEQFF. In DNA form, the CDR3 reads TGCGCCAGCAGCCAAATTCGCGAGCGGGGCGAGCAGTTCTTC.

This clone was seen a single time. This chain uses TRBV19 with TRBJ1-2; TRBD1 might be the D (6 bases). This CDR3 has 15 residues. The V end lost 5 bases, the J end lost 7 bases, and 20 bases lay between the germline ends. From germline, CDR1 is LNHDA and CDR2 SQIVND (reference sequence). The CDR3: CASSEQYRDNLGYTF. CDR3 DNA sequence: TGTGCCAGTAGTGAGCAGTACCGGGACAACCTTGGCTACACCTTC.

The V gene is TRBV4-2, the J gene TRBJ2-3; 9 bases are shared with TRBD2. The junction had 14 bases not matched to a gene; V was cut back by 4 bases and J by 3 bases. The CDR3 totals 18 residues. In germline, CDR1 is LGHNA, CDR2 YNFKEQ. The CDR3: CASSPTMGLAGRTDTQYF. In DNA, the CDR3 is TGTGCCAGCAGCCCTACTATGGGGCTAGCGGGGAGGACAGATACGCAGTATTTT.

The rearrangement uses TRBV5-6 and TRBJ2-7; D may be TRBD2 (5 bases). CDR1 and CDR2 from the germline V gene are SGHDT and YYEEEE. This CDR3 comprises 14 residues. V shed 2 bases and J shed 7 bases, with 16 bases lying between them. CDR3 in amino acids: CASSFPTEQREQYF. The CDR3 nucleotides are TGTGCCAGCAGCTTCCCTACTGAACAGCGGGAGCAGTACTTC.

This clone was seen once. CDR3 sequence (DNA): TGTGCCAGCAGTGAAGCTGGCGGCAGCCCCTACGAGCAGTACTTC. Encoded protein: CASSEAGGSPYEQYF. The gene calls are TRBV6-1 and TRBJ2-7, with unresolved D. The CDR3 extends over 15 amino acids. Trimming shortened V by 0 bases and J by 2 bases, and 11 bases separated the two germline ends. Germline CDR1 is MNHNS and CDR2 is SASEGT.

The chain uses TRBV7-3 and TRBJ2-1; D is ambiguous. V dropped 0 bases and J dropped 10 bases, with 13 bases sitting between them. The germline CDR1 and CDR2 sequences are SGHTA and FQGTGA. The CDR3 sequence is 14 residues long. CDR3 bases: TGTGCCAGCAGCTTAACTTCGATTGCGGCGGAGCAGTTCTTC. Its translation is CASSLTSIAAEQFF.

The chain combines TRBV7-9 with TRBJ1-1, with D unresolved. The CDR3 is made up of 12 amino acids. The V gene lost 5 bases and the J gene lost 1 base, with 5 bases spanning the gap. Looked up from germline, CDR1 is SEHNR and CDR2 is FQNEAQ (reference sequence). The CDR3 spells CASSAGNTEAFF. The DNA of the CDR3 is TGTGCCAGCAGCGCCGGGAACACTGAAGCTTTCTTT.

V usage is TRBV4-3 and J usage is TRBJ1-2, with D maybe TRBD1 (6 bases). V lost 0 bases and J lost 5, with 19 bases in between. Germline V gives CDR1 LGHNA, CDR2 YSLEER. CDR3 length: 17 amino acids. The CDR3 spells CASSQDEGWDNGYGYTF. The DNA for the CDR3 is TGCGCCAGCAGCCAAGATGAGGGTTGGGACAATGGTTATGGCTACACCTTC.

The chain couples TRBV7-7 to TRBJ2-2; D is possibly TRBD1 (6 bases). The CDR3 consists of 15 residues. Germline CDR1 reads SSHAT; CDR2 reads FNYEAQ (reference sequence). V lost 6 bases and J 7 bases, leaving 18 bases between the germline ends. The CDR3 sequence: CASSSATGLGGELFF. CDR3 sequence (DNA): TGTGCCAGCAGTTCAGCTACAGGGTTGGGCGGGGAGCTGTTTTTT.

This chain links TRBV3-1 (or the pseudogene TRBV3-2) with TRBJ2-2; 8 positions match TRBD2. The CDR3 spans 15 residues. The V gene's germline CDR1 is LGHDT and CDR2 YNNKEL (reference sequence). The J segment lost 3 bases and the V segment lost 4 bases, leaving 4 bases of the junction unmatched. The CDR3 region is CASSLYGGDTGELFF. CDR3 nucleotide sequence: TGTGCCAGCAGCCTCTACGGGGGGGACACCGGGGAGCTGTTTTTT.

The V and J genes are TRBV6-4 and TRBJ2-3; tentative D call: TRBD1 (5 bases). The CDR3 runs 15 residues. The ends were cut back, 3 bases at V and 4 bases at J, with 14 bases in the middle. From germline, CDR1 is MRHNA and CDR2 SNTAGT. As DNA, the CDR3 is TGTGCCAGCAGTGATCGCCAGGGATCCCCAGATACGCAGTATTTT. Residues: CASSDRQGSPDTQYF.

The CDR3 protein is CASGLLTGGSTGELFF. The DNA of the CDR3 is TGTGCTAGTGGTTTGCTTACAGGGGGTTCCACCGGGGAGCTGTTTTTT. This sequence joins TRBV12-5 and TRBJ2-2, with 8 bases that match TRBD1. The CDR3 has 16 amino acids. The ends lost 2 bases at V and 4 bases at J; junction bases unmatched: 6. Germline V gene sequence: CDR1 LGHNT, CDR2 FRNRAP. The full variable domain, its missing parts supplied by reference TRBV12-5 and TRBJ2-2, is DARVTQTPRHKVTEMGQEVTMRCQPILGHNTVFWYRQTMMQGLELLAYFRNRAPLDDSGMPKDRFSAEMPDATLATLKIQPSEPRDSAVYFCASGLLTGGSTGELFFGEGSRLTVL.

The chain combines TRBV7-9 with TRBJ1-4, with D maybe TRBD1 (6 bases). Looked up from germline, CDR1 is SEHNR and CDR2 is FQNEAQ (reference sequence). The CDR3 is 14 residues long. V was trimmed by 3 bases and J by 4 bases, leaving 9 bases between them. This chain's CDR3 is CASSLRQDNEKLFF. DNA for the CDR3: TGTGCCAGCAGCTTGAGACAGGATAATGAAAAACTGTTTTTT. The full variable domain, rest sourced from reference TRBV7-9 and TRBJ1-4, is DTGVSQNPRHKITKRGQNVTFRCDPISEHNRLYWYRQTLGQGPEFLTYFQNEAQLEKSRLLSDRFSAERPKGSFSTLEIQRTEQGDSAMYLCASSLRQDNEKLFFGSGTQLSVL.

The chain recombines TRBV3-1 (or the pseudogene TRBV3-2) with TRBJ2-5; D gene ambiguous. The CDR3 has 13 residues. The V end was cut by 1 base, the J end by 7 bases, with 10 bases between. Per the germline V gene, CDR1 is LGHDT and CDR2 is YNNKEL (reference sequence). CDR3 protein: CASSQGRSGTQYF. Written as DNA, the CDR3 is TGTGCCAGCAGCCAAGGTCGGTCCGGGACCCAGTACTTC.

The chain recombines TRBV7-2 with TRBJ2-1, with 13 nucleotides matching TRBD2. Germline lookup yields CDR1 SGHTA and CDR2 FQGNSA. CDR3 length: 15 residues. V gave up 5 bases and J gave up 8 bases; unmatched junction bases: 6. CDR3 bases: TGTGCCAGCAGCCTACTAGCGGGGGGGGACGATGAGCAGTTCTTC. Encoded protein: CASSLLAGGDDEQFF.

The rearrangement links TRBV5-1 to TRBJ2-2; D remains ambiguous. Germline assignment: CDR1 SGHRS and CDR2 YFSETQ. The CDR3 covers 14 residues. Trimming cost V 0 bases and J 12 bases, with 15 bases left between them. The CDR3 reads CASSLGDTGWKLFF. DNA of the CDR3: TGCGCCAGCAGCTTGGGTGATACCGGGTGGAAGCTGTTTTTT.

This chain uses TRBV6-5 with TRBJ2-7; 7 nucleotides match TRBD1. CDR3 length: 12 residues. V gave up 6 bases and J gave up 5 bases; unmatched junction bases: 4. Germline V gene sequence: CDR1 MNHEY, CDR2 SVGAGI. The DNA for the CDR3 is TGTGCCAGCAGAGACAGGGTTAACGAGCAGTACTTC. Protein sequence: CASRDRVNEQYF.

The CDR3 DNA reads TGTGCCAGTACCATACAGGGGGCTAGATACAATGAGCAGTTCTTC. Residues: CASTIQGARYNEQFF. The chain has TRBV19 and TRBJ2-1; TRBD1 matches at 9 bases. The CDR3 length is 15 residues. Losses at the gene ends were 7 bases for V and 4 bases for J; bases not matched to a gene: 8. Germline V gene data show CDR1 as LNHDA and CDR2 as SQIVND (reference sequence). Full variable domain (missing parts from reference TRBV19 and TRBJ2-1): DGGITQSPKYLFRKEGQNVTLSCEQNLNHDAMYWYRQDPGQGLRLIYYSQIVNDFQKGDIAEGYSVSREKKESFPLTVTSAQKNPTAFYLCASTIQGARYNEQFFGPGTRLTVL.